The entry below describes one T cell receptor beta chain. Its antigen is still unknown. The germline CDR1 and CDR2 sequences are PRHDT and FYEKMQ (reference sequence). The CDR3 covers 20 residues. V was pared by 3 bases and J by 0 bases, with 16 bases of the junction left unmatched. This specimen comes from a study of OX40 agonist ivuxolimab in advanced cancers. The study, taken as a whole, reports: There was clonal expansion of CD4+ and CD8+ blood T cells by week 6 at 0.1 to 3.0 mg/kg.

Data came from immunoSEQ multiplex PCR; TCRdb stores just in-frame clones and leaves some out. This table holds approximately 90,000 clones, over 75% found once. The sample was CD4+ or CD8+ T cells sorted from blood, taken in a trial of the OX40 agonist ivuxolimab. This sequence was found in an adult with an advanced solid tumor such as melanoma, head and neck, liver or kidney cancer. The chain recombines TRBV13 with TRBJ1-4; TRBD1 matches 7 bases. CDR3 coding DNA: TGTGCCAGCAGCTTCGCATCAAGCAGGGGGGGACGAACAACTAATGAAAAACTGTTTTTT. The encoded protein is CASSFASSRGGRTTNEKLFF.